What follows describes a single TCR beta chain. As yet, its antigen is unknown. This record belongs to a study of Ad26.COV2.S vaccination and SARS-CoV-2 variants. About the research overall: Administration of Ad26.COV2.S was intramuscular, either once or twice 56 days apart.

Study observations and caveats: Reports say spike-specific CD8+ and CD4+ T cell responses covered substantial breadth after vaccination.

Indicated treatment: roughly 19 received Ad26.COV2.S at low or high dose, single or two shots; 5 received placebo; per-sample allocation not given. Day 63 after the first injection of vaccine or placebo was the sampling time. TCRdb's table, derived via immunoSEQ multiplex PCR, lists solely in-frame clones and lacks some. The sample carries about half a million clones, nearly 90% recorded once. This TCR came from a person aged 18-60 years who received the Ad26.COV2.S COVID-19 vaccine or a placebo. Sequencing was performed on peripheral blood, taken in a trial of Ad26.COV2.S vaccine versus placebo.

The CDR3 is CSVHLAGVSYNEQFF. CDR3 coding DNA: TGCAGCGTTCATCTAGCGGGAGTCTCCTACAATGAGCAGTTCTTC. This chain joins TRBV29-1 and TRBJ2-1, with 10 bases identical to TRBD2. CDR3 length: 15 residues. V dropped 5 bases and J dropped 0; count of bases not matched to a gene: 4. Germline-derived CDR1 and CDR2 are SQVTM and ANQGSEA.